A selection of T cell receptor beta chains follows, all from one sample in a study of cytomegalovirus exposure and HLA in healthy donors. Here immunoSEQ multiplex PCR was the method, and the copy in TCRdb shows in-frame clones only, minus some. The profile shows approximately 150,000 clones, 64% of them singletons. The sequenced sample was PBMCs. The origin of the receptors is a woman between 25 and 40 years old in good health and CMV-seropositive. Each CDR3 is given with its conserved first and last residue. Fields, in order: clone size, CDR3 length, J gene, V gene, D gene, CDR3 protein, CDR3 DNA. A D gene is named only where the DNA matches it firmly. Not all rows give a size; the values are once, few, many and, for expanded clones, a class.

clone_size: NA; cdr3_length: 16; j_call: TRBJ2-7; v_call: TRBV7-3; d_call: TRBD1; cdr3_aa: CASSLIGGQEVYEQYF; cdr3_nt: TGTGCCAGCAGCTTAATCGGGGGACAGGAGGTCTACGAGCAGTACTTC
clone_size: NA; cdr3_length: 14; j_call: TRBJ1-1; v_call: TRBV6-5; d_call: TRBD1; cdr3_aa: CASSTTGVGPEAFF; cdr3_nt: TGTGCCAGCAGCACTACAGGGGTGGGGCCTGAAGCTTTCTTT
clone_size: few; cdr3_length: 15; j_call: TRBJ1-2; v_call: TRBV14; d_call: TRBD1; cdr3_aa: CASSQMTGFNYGYTF; cdr3_nt: TGTGCCAGCAGCCAAATGACAGGGTTCAACTATGGCTACACCTTC
clone_size: NA; cdr3_length: 14; j_call: TRBJ2-7; v_call: TRBV6-4; d_call: TRBD2; cdr3_aa: CASTYPRTSGRKYF; cdr3_nt: TGTGCCAGCACCTACCCCAGGACTAGCGGGAGGAAATACTTC
clone_size: NA; cdr3_length: 12; j_call: TRBJ1-2; v_call: TRBV18; d_call: NA; cdr3_aa: CASSPAGGGYTF; cdr3_nt: TGTGCCAGCTCACCCGCCGGGGGTGGCTACACCTTC
clone_size: NA; cdr3_length: 16; j_call: TRBJ2-5; v_call: TRBV9; d_call: TRBD2; cdr3_aa: CASSFGTSGGRETQYF; cdr3_nt: TGTGCCAGCAGCTTCGGGACTAGCGGGGGGAGGGAGACCCAGTACTTC
clone_size: NA; cdr3_length: 11; j_call: TRBJ1-1; v_call: TRBV2; d_call: NA; cdr3_aa: CASSAGNEAFF; cdr3_nt: TGTGCCAGCAGCGCCGGTAATGAAGCTTTCTTT
clone_size: NA; cdr3_length: 16; j_call: TRBJ2-2; v_call: TRBV30; d_call: TRBD2; cdr3_aa: CAWSAGTSGRIVGAVF; cdr3_nt: TGTGCCTGGAGCGCCGGGACTAGCGGGAGGATCGTTGGAGCTGTTTTT
clone_size: NA; cdr3_length: 14; j_call: TRBJ2-3; v_call: TRBV7-9; d_call: TRBD2; cdr3_aa: CASSPSGATDTQYF; cdr3_nt: TGTGCCAGCAGCCCTAGCGGGGCCACAGATACGCAGTATTTT
clone_size: NA; cdr3_length: 15; j_call: TRBJ2-1; v_call: TRBV10-2; d_call: TRBD2; cdr3_aa: CASSDLAGGLNEQFF; cdr3_nt: TGCGCCAGCAGTGATCTAGCGGGGGGGCTCAATGAGCAGTTCTTC
clone_size: few; cdr3_length: 14; j_call: TRBJ2-7; v_call: TRBV7-2; d_call: NA; cdr3_aa: CASSWGPASREQYF; cdr3_nt: TGTGCCAGCAGCTGGGGGCCAGCCTCTCGCGAGCAGTACTTC
clone_size: NA; cdr3_length: 13; j_call: TRBJ1-1; v_call: TRBV7-9; d_call: NA; cdr3_aa: CASSFGQRTEAFF; cdr3_nt: TGTGCCAGCAGCTTTGGACAGAGAACTGAAGCTTTCTTT
clone_size: once; cdr3_length: 13; j_call: TRBJ2-3; v_call: TRBV11-3; d_call: NA; cdr3_aa: CASSPFNMDTQYF; cdr3_nt: TGTGCCAGCAGCCCCTTTAATATGGATACGCAGTATTTT
clone_size: NA; cdr3_length: 13; j_call: TRBJ2-1; v_call: TRBV29-1; d_call: NA; cdr3_aa: CSGRRGPYNEQFF; cdr3_nt: TGCAGCGGGAGGCGGGGCCCATACAATGAGCAGTTCTTC
clone_size: NA; cdr3_length: 16; j_call: TRBJ1-4; v_call: TRBV19; d_call: TRBD1; cdr3_aa: CASSISRTGGREKLFF; cdr3_nt: TGTGCCAGTAGTATTTCAAGGACAGGGGGCCGGGAAAAACTGTTTTTT
clone_size: NA; cdr3_length: 15; j_call: TRBJ2-7; v_call: TRBV6-5; d_call: NA; cdr3_aa: CASSYTGSSHYEQYF; cdr3_nt: TGTGCCAGCAGTTATACCGGGTCCTCCCACTACGAGCAGTACTTC